This is a list of T cell receptor beta chains from one sample in a study of T cells in Graves' hyperthyroidism and ophthalmopathy. In TCRdb, the multiplex PCR reads were re-called with MiXCR into one record per CDR3 protein. The table records some 200,000 distinct CDR3 sequences, about a sixth of them present only once. The sequenced sample consisted of blood. Source of these receptors: a woman in her fifties or sixties with Graves' hyperthyroidism. CDR3s include the opening cysteine and the closing phenylalanine or tryptophan. The D gene is left open where the match is weak. Clone size is not always given. Where it is, it says once, few, many or a class for expanded clones.

.	many	TRBJ2-7	TRBV20-1	CSARVGVNEQYF	TGCAGTGCTAGAGTGGGGGTGAACGAGCAGTACTTC
TRBD2	many	TRBJ2-7	TRBV20-1	CSARQSGVGEQYF	TGCAGTGCTCGCCAAAGCGGGGTAGGCGAGCAGTACTTC
.	many	TRBJ1-5	TRBV2	CASKPSGPWQPQHF	TGTGCCAGCAAGCCTTCAGGCCCCTGGCAGCCCCAGCATTTT
TRBD2	few	TRBJ2-1	TRBV3-1	CASSNPLAGGNNEQFF	TGTGCCAGCAGCAACCCCCTAGCGGGAGGGAATAATGAGCAGTTCTTC
TRBD1	many	TRBJ2-5	TRBV28	CASSLGPLQGAIYQETQYF	TGTGCCAGCAGTTTAGGACCTCTACAGGGGGCAATTTACCAAGAGACCCAGTACTTC
.	.	TRBJ1-4	TRBV20-1	CSARARRSNEKLFF	TGCAGTGCTAGAGCAAGGCGAAGTAATGAAAAACTGTTTTTT
.	.	TRBJ2-7	TRBV28	CASRGPGLSYEQYF	TGTGCCAGCAGGGGGCCGGGACTCTCATACGAGCAGTACTTC
TRBD2	few	TRBJ2-1	TRBV19	CASINPGTSGSNEQFF	TGTGCCAGTATTAATCCCGGGACTAGCGGTAGTAATGAGCAGTTCTTC
TRBD1	many	TRBJ2-1	TRBV10-3	CAIREGAGSEQFF	TGTGCCATCAGAGAGGGGGCAGGGAGTGAGCAGTTCTTC
TRBD2	many	TRBJ2-1	TRBV29-1	CSAGTSVYNEQFF	TGCAGCGCCGGGACTAGCGTCTACAATGAGCAGTTCTTC
TRBD2	many	TRBJ2-1	TRBV20-1	CSAKGLAAYNEQFF	TGCAGTGCTAAGGGACTAGCGGCCTACAATGAGCAGTTCTTC
TRBD2	few	TRBJ2-7	TRBV10-3	CAISEVPGLASEQYF	TGTGCCATCAGTGAGGTACCGGGACTAGCTAGCGAGCAGTACTTC
.	.	TRBJ1-1	TRBV12-3/TRBV12-4	CATLSPSSGAEAFF	TGTGCCACCCTATCGCCCAGCAGCGGAGCTGAAGCTTTCTTT
TRBD2	many	TRBJ2-1	TRBV11-2	CASSKTSGRASGGKNEQFF	TGTGCCAGCAGCAAGACTAGCGGGAGGGCCAGTGGTGGGAAAAATGAGCAGTTCTTC
TRBD1	many	TRBJ1-5	TRBV12-3/TRBV12-4	CASSWTGNQPQHF	TGTGCCAGCAGTTGGACAGGGAATCAGCCCCAGCATTTT
.	many	TRBJ2-3	TRBV7-6	CASSLRGATDTQYF	TGTGCCAGCAGCTTAAGGGGCGCGACAGATACGCAGTATTTT
.	many	TRBJ2-5	TRBV2	CASSSYGRGRGQETQYF	TGTGCCAGCAGTTCTTACGGACGCGGACGGGGACAAGAGACCCAGTACTTC
.	.	TRBJ1-2	TRBV7-8	CASSYQQGQYYGYTF	TGTGCCAGCAGCTACCAACAGGGCCAATACTATGGCTACACCTTC
.	many	TRBJ1-1	TRBV12-3/TRBV12-4	CASTTDWNTEAFF	TGTGCCAGCACCACCGATTGGAACACTGAAGCTTTCTTT
.	.	TRBJ1-5	TRBV19	CASSMANQPQHF	TGTGCCAGTAGTATGGCCAATCAGCCCCAGCATTTT
.	.	TRBJ2-7	TRBV7-9	CASSFQAGAGYEQYF	TGTGCCAGCAGCTTTCAGGCAGGCGCAGGCTACGAGCAGTACTTC
.	many	TRBJ1-1	TRBV6-1	CASSEPGLNTEAFF	TGTGCCAGCAGTGAGCCGGGACTCAACACTGAAGCTTTCTTT
TRBD2	many	TRBJ2-5	TRBV12-3/TRBV12-4	CASSRTSGSLATQYF	TGTGCCAGCAGTCGGACTAGCGGGAGTCTCGCGACCCAGTACTTC
.	.	TRBJ1-2	TRBV7-8	CASSRNRQPKTYGYTF	TGTGCCAGCAGCCGTAACAGACAGCCGAAGACCTATGGCTACACCTTC
TRBD2	.	TRBJ2-2	TRBV7-3	CASSLKTSLAGGPDGELFF	TGTGCCAGCAGCTTAAAGACTTCTCTAGCGGGAGGGCCGGACGGGGAGCTGTTTTTT
.	many	TRBJ2-5	TRBV30	CARALGETQYF	TGTGCCAGGGCTCTGGGAGAGACCCAGTACTTC
TRBD1	many	TRBJ2-1	TRBV7-3	CASSLTGQGSNEQFF	TGTGCCAGCAGCTTAACTGGACAGGGGAGCAATGAGCAGTTCTTC
.	few	TRBJ1-5	TRBV4-1	CASSLLGGGSQPQHF	TGCGCCAGCAGCCTCCTGGGCGGGGGGTCTCAGCCCCAGCATTTT
.	.	TRBJ1-2	TRBV5-1	CASSSDLGTSYGYTF	TGCGCCAGCAGCTCTGATTTGGGGACAAGTTATGGCTACACCTTC
TRBD1	.	TRBJ1-5	TRBV12-3/TRBV12-4	CASRRTGVQPQHF	TGTGCCAGCAGGCGGACAGGGGTTCAGCCCCAGCATTTT
TRBD1	many	TRBJ2-2	TRBV18	CASSSGQPNTGELFF	TGTGCCAGCTCATCGGGACAGCCGAACACCGGGGAGCTGTTTTTT
TRBD1	many	TRBJ1-5	TRBV12-3/TRBV12-4	CASSSYRGPQHF	TGTGCCAGCAGTTCTTACAGGGGCCCCCAGCATTTT
.	many	TRBJ1-1	TRBV18	CASSPVFTGLNTEAFF	TGTGCCAGCTCACCAGTATTTACAGGGCTGAACACTGAAGCTTTCTTT
.	.	TRBJ2-7	TRBV6-1	CASTPRSKSYEQYF	TGTGCCAGCACCCCAAGGAGCAAGTCCTACGAGCAGTACTTC
.	.	TRBJ2-2	TRBV12-3/TRBV12-4	CASLKGENTGELFF	TGTGCCAGCCTGAAGGGGGAAAACACCGGGGAGCTGTTTTTT
TRBD1	many	TRBJ2-6	TRBV28	CASSVTGTGVTGANVLTF	TGTGCCAGCAGTGTCACCGGGACAGGGGTAACTGGGGCCAACGTCCTGACTTTC